The 9 T cell receptor beta chains listed next were all sequenced from one sample in a study of T cell responses to AZD1222 COVID-19 vaccine. Some clones are missing from TCRdb's copy, which holds only in-frame ones; the method was immunoSEQ multiplex PCR. This table has about 180,000 clones, about 91% appearing once. This sample comprised peripheral blood, obtained on day 0 of AZD1222 vaccination. The receptor source for this set is an adult in good health.

The rearrangement links TRBV20-1 to TRBJ2-3; D is possibly TRBD2 (5 bases). Germline assignment: CDR1 DFQATT and CDR2 SNEGSKA (reference sequence). The ends were cut back, 6 bases at V and 5 bases at J, with 9 bases in the middle. This CDR3 is 11 amino acids long. The CDR3 is CSASRGDTQYF. CDR3 nucleotides: TGCAGTGCATCCCGGGGAGATACGCAGTATTTT.

The V call is TRBV6-5, the J call TRBJ2-7; the D call may be TRBD1 or TRBD2 (5 bases each). Germline CDR1 reads MNHEY; CDR2 reads SVGAGI. The germline V and J ends were trimmed by 7 bases and 2 bases, with 15 bases remaining between them. There are 14 residues in the CDR3. The CDR3 is CASNDGAQTYEQYF. CDR3 nucleotide sequence: TGTGCCAGCAACGACGGGGCCCAGACCTACGAGCAGTACTTC.

The chain combines TRBV27 with TRBJ2-1; maybe TRBD2 (6 bases). Germline CDR1 reads MNHEY; CDR2 reads SMNVEV (reference sequence). This CDR3 contains 16 residues. V lost 0 bases, J lost 2 bases, and 11 bases lay in between. The CDR3 coding sequence is TGTGCCAGCAGTTTATCTGGGGGACTTACCTACAATGAGCAGTTCTTC. Translation: CASSLSGGLTYNEQFF.

J is TRBJ1-2 and V is TRBV6-6; no clear D gene. V gave up 5 bases and J gave up 2 bases, with 18 bases separating them. The germline V gene has CDR1 MNHNY and CDR2 SVGAGI (reference sequence). The CDR3 runs 16 residues. The CDR3 sequence: CASSQAPRVQNYGYTF. In DNA, the CDR3 is TGTGCCAGCAGTCAGGCCCCTAGGGTACAAAACTATGGCTACACCTTC.

The chain is built from TRBV5-6 and TRBJ2-5, with unresolved D. The V gene's germline CDR1 is SGHDT and CDR2 YYEEEE. Trimming took off 0 bases at V and 0 bases at J, with 9 bases between the two ends. This CDR3 region has 15 residues. CDR3 bases: TGTGCCAGCAGCTTGGCGGGCCAGTACCAAGAGACCCAGTACTTC. It codes for CASSLAGQYQETQYF.

This chain uses TRBV6-5 with TRBJ1-1; 8 bases match TRBD1. The CDR3 is made up of 14 amino acids. V gave up 6 bases and J gave up 6 bases; unmatched junction bases: 9. Looked up from germline, CDR1 is MNHEY and CDR2 is SVGAGI. CDR3 sequence reads: CASRPGQGRAEAFF. As DNA, the CDR3 is TGTGCCAGCAGACCCGGACAGGGTCGGGCTGAAGCTTTCTTT.

The chain is built from TRBV27 and TRBJ1-2; D is perhaps TRBD1 (5 bases). Germline CDR1 reads MNHEY; CDR2 reads SMNVEV (reference sequence). The length of the CDR3 is 13 residues. V lost 10 bases, J lost 4 bases, and 16 bases lay in between. The CDR3 DNA reads as TGTGCCACCTCCCCCCGCGGGGCCTATGGCTACACCTTC. Amino acid sequence: CATSPRGAYGYTF.

J is TRBJ2-1 and V is TRBV30; TRBD2 might be the D (5 bases). The CDR3 spans 12 residues. Trimming pared 3 bases from V and 4 bases from J, leaving 7 bases between. Germline values: CDR1 GTSNPN, CDR2 SVGIG (reference sequence). CDR3 nucleotide sequence: TGTGCCTGGAGCGGGGATTACAATGAGCAGTTCTTC. Its translation: CAWSGDYNEQFF. Supplemented by reference TRBV30 and TRBJ2-1, the full variable domain reads SQTIHQWPATLVQPVGSPLSLECTVEGTSNPNLYWYRQAAGRGLQLLFYSVGIGQISSEVPQNLSASRPQDRQFILSSKKLLLSDSGFYLCAWSGDYNEQFFGPGTRLTVL.

The rearrangement links TRBV19 to TRBJ2-3; perhaps D is TRBD1 or TRBD2 (6 bases each). Germline CDR1 and CDR2: LNHDA and SQIVND (reference sequence). This CDR3 has 12 amino acids. The germline V and J ends were trimmed by 10 bases and 4 bases, with 12 bases remaining between them. CDR3 sequence: CATRGPADTQYF. In DNA form, the CDR3 reads TGTGCCACCCGGGGGCCCGCAGATACGCAGTATTTT. The full variable domain, in which reference TRBV19 and TRBJ2-3 provide the parts outside the CDR3, is DGGITQSPKYLFRKEGQNVTLSCEQNLNHDAMYWYRQDPGQGLRLIYYSQIVNDFQKGDIAEGYSVSREKKESFPLTVTSAQKNPTAFYLCATRGPADTQYFGPGTRLTVL.